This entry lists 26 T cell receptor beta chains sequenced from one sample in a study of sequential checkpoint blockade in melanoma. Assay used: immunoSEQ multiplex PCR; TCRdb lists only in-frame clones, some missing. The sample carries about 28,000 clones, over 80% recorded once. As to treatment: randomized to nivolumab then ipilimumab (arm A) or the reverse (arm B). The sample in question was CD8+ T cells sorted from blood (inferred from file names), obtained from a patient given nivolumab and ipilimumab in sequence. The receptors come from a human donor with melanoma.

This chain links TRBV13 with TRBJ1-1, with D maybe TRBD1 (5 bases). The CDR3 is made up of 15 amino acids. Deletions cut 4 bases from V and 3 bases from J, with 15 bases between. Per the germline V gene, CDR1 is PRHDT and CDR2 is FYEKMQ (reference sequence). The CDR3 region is CASSSRGVQDTEAFF. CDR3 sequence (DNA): TGTGCCAGCAGCTCGCGGGGCGTCCAGGACACTGAAGCTTTCTTT.

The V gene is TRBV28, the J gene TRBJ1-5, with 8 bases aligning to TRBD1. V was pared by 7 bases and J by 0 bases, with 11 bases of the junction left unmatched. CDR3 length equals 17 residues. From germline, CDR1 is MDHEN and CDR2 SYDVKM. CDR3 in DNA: TGTGCCAGCAAGGTGGTTACAGGGGGGAATAGCAATCAGCCCCAGCATTTT. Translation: CASKVVTGGNSNQPQHF.

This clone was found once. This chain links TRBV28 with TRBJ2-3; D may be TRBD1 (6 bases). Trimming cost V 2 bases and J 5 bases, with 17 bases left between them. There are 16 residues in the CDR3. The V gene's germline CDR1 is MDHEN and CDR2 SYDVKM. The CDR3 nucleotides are TGTGCCAGCAGTTTACCCTCGGGACAAGGCCAAGATACGCAGTATTTT. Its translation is CASSLPSGQGQDTQYF.

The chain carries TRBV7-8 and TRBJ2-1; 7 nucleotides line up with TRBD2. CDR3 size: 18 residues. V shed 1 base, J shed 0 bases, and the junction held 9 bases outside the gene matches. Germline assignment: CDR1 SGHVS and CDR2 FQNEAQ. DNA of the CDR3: TGTGCCAGCAGCTTAGTGCGGGACTACCCAAGCTCCTACAATGAGCAGTTCTTC. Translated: CASSLVRDYPSSYNEQFF. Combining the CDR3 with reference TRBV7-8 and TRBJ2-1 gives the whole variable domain GAGVSQSPRYKVAKRGQDVALRCDPISGHVSLFWYQQALGQGPEFLTYFQNEAQLDKSGLPSDRFFAERPEGSVSTLKIQRTQQEDSAVYLCASSLVRDYPSSYNEQFFGPGTRLTVL.

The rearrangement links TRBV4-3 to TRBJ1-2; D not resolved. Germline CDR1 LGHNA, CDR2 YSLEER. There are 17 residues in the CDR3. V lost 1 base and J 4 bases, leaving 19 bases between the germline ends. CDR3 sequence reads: CASSQVPWVGVGYGYTF. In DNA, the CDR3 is TGCGCCAGCAGCCAAGTACCCTGGGTGGGCGTGGGCTATGGCTACACCTTC.

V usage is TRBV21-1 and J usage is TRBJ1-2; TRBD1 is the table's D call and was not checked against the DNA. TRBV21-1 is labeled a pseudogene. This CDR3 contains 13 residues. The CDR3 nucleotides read TGTGCCAGGGAGACCAGGGGCCGGTATGGCTACACCTTC. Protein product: CARETRGRYGYTF.

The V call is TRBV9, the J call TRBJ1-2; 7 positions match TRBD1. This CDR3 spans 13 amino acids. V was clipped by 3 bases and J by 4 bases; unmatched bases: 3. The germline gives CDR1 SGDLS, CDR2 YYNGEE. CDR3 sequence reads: CASSASGGYGYTF. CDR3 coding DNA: TGTGCCAGCAGCGCCTCAGGGGGCTATGGCTACACCTTC.

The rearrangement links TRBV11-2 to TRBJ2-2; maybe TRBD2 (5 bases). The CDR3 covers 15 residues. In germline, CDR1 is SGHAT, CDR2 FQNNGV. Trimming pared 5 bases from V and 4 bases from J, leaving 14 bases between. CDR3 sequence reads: CASSLAGVGTGELFF. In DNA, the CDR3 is TGTGCCAGCAGCCTCGCCGGGGTAGGCACCGGGGAGCTGTTTTTT.

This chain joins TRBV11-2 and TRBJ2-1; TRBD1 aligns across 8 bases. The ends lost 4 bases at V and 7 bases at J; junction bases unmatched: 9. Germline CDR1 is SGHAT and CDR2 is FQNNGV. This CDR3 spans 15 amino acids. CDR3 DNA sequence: TGTGCCAGCAGCTCCGGACAGGGCCCAAGGAATGAGCAGTTCTTC. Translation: CASSSGQGPRNEQFF.

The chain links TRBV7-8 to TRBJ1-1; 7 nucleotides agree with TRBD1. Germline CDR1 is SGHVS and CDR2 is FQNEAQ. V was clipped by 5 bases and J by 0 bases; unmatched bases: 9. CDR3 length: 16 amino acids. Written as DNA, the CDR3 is TGTGCCAGCAGCCAGGGCACAGGGGCTTTGAACACTGAAGCTTTCTTT. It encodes CASSQGTGALNTEAFF.

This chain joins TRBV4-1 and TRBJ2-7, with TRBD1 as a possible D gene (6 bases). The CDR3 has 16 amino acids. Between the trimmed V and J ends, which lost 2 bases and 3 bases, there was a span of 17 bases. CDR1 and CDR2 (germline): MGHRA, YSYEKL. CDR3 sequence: CASSQRTRDKDYEQYF. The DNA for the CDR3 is TGCGCCAGCAGCCAAAGAACCCGGGACAAGGACTACGAGCAGTACTTC.

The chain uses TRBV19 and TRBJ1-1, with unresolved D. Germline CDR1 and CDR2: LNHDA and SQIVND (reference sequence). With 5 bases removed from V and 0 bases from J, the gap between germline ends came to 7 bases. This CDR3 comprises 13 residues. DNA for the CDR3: TGTGCCAGTAGTGTCCTTATGAACACTGAAGCTTTCTTT. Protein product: CASSVLMNTEAFF.

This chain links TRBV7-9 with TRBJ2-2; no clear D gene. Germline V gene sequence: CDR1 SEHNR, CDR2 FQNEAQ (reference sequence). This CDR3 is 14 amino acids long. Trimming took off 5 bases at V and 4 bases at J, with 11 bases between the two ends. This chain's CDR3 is CASSSWAVTGELFF. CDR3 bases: TGTGCCAGCAGCAGTTGGGCTGTCACCGGGGAGCTGTTTTTT.

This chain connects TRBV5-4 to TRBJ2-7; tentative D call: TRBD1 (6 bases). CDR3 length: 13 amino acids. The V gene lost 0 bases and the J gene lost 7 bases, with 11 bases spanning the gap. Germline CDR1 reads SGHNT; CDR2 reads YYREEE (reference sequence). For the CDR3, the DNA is TGTGCCAGCAGCTTGGATTCAGGGGATGAGCAGTACTTC. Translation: CASSLDSGDEQYF.

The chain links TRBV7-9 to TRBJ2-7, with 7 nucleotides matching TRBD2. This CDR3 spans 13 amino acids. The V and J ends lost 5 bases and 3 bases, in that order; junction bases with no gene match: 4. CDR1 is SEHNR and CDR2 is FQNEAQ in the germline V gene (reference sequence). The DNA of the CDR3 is TGTGCCAGCAGCCACCCGGGGGGCTACGAGCAGTACTTC. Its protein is CASSHPGGYEQYF. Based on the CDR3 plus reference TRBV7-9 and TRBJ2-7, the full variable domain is DTGVSQNPRHKITKRGQNVTFRCDPISEHNRLYWYRQTLGQGPEFLTYFQNEAQLEKSRLLSDRFSAERPKGSFSTLEIQRTEQGDSAMYLCASSHPGGYEQYFGPGTRLTVT.

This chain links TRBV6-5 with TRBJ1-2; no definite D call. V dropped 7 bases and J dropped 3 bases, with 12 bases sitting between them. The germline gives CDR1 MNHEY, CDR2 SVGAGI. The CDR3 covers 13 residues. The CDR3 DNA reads TGTGCCAGCACATTTGAGGTTTACTATGGCTACACCTTC. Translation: CASTFEVYYGYTF.

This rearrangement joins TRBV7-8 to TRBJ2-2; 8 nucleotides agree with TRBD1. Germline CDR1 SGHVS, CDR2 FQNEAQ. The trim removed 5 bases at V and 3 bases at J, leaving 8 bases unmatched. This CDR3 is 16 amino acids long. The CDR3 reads CASSQPLTGDTGELFF. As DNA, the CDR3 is TGTGCCAGCAGCCAGCCCCTGACAGGGGACACCGGGGAGCTGTTTTTT.

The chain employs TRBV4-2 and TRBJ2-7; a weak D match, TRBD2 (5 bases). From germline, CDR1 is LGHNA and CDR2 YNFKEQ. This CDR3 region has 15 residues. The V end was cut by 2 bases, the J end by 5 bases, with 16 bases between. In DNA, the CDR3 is TGTGCCAGCAGCCAAATTCGGGGTTCGAGGGACGAGCAGTACTTC. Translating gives CASSQIRGSRDEQYF.

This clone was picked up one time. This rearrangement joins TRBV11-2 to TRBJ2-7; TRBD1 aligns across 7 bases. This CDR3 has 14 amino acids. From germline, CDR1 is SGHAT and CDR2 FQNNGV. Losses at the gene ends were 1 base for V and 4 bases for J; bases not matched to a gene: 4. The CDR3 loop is CASSLGQGEYEQYF. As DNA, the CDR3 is TGTGCCAGCAGCTTAGGACAGGGAGAGTACGAGCAGTACTTC.

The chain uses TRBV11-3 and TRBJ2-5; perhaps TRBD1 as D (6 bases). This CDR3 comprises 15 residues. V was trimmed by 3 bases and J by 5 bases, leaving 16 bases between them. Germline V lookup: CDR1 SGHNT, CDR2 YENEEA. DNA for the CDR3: TGTGCCAGCAGCTTGGGCTACAGGGATGGCGAGACCCAGTACTTC. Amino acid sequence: CASSLGYRDGETQYF.

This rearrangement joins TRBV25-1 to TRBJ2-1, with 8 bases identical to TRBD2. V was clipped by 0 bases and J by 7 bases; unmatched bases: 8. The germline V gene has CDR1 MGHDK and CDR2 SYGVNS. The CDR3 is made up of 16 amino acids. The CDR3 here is CASSEYLWTSWNEQFF. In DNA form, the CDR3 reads TGTGCCAGCAGTGAATATCTGTGGACTAGCTGGAATGAGCAGTTCTTC.

The CDR3 region is CSVTGDYEQYF. Here the CDR3 DNA reads TGCAGCGTAACAGGGGACTACGAGCAGTACTTC. The gene calls are TRBV29-1 and TRBJ2-7; TRBD1 agrees at 7 bases. V lost 6 bases and J lost 3; bases outside the gene matches: 2. In germline, CDR1 is SQVTM, CDR2 ANQGSEA. The CDR3 consists of 11 residues.

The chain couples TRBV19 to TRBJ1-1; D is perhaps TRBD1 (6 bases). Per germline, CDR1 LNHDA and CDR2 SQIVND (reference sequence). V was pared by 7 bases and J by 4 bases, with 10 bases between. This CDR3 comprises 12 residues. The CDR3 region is CASNQGSTEAFF. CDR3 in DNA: TGTGCCAGTAACCAGGGGTCCACTGAAGCTTTCTTT.

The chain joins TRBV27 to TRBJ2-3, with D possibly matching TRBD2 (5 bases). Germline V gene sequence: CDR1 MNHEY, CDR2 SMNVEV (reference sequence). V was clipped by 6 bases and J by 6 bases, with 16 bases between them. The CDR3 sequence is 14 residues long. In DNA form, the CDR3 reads TGTGCCAGCAGCTCCAGCGGTTACGCGGATACGCAGTATTTT. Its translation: CASSSSGYADTQYF.

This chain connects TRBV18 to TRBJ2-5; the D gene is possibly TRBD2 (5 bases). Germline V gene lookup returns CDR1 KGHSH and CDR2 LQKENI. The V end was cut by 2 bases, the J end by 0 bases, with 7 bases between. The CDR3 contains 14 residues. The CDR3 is CASSPLDYQETQYF. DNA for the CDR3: TGTGCCAGCTCACCATTGGACTACCAAGAGACCCAGTACTTC. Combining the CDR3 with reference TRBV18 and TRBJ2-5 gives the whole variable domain NAGVMQNPRHLVRRRGQEARLRCSPMKGHSHVYWYRQLPEEGLKFMVYLQKENIIDESGMPKERFSAEFPKEGPSILRIQQVVRGDSAAYFCASSPLDYQETQYFGPGTRLLVL.

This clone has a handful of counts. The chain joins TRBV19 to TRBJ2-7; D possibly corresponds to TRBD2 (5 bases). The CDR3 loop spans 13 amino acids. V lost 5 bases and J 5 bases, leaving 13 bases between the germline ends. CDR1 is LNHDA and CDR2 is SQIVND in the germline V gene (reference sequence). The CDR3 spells CASSSGLLNEQYF. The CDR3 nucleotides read TGTGCCAGTAGTTCTGGACTGCTCAACGAGCAGTACTTC.